This T cell receptor beta chain is from a study of T cell responses to AZD1222 COVID-19 vaccine. Germline V CDR1 and CDR2: DFQATT, SNEGSKA (reference sequence). V lost 0 bases and J 6 bases, leaving 5 bases between the germline ends. This CDR3 is built from 11 residues. Concerning this clone: Its antigen is undetermined.

The protocol was immunoSEQ multiplex PCR, while the TCRdb copy is restricted to in-frame clones and leaves out a portion. This table has 80,000 or so clones, approximately 90% appearing once. General observations from the study: The donor cohort was predominantly white British with a female majority, and clonal diversity may have been underestimated.

This TCR was sampled from an adult in good health. The starting material was peripheral blood, obtained on day 0 of AZD1222 vaccination. The chain uses TRBV20-1 and TRBJ1-1; D is undetermined. CDR3 residues: CSARDPAEAFF. The CDR3, as DNA: TGCAGTGCTAGAGATCCGGCTGAAGCTTTCTTT.